These T cell receptor beta chains were read from a single sample in a study of T cell responses to AZD1222 COVID-19 vaccine. Repertoires were generated with immunoSEQ multiplex PCR, while TCRdb's copy carries only in-frame clones and drops some. The data show approximately 100,000 clones, 80% to 95% seen once. The source material was peripheral blood, sampled on day 0 of AZD1222 vaccination. The receptors were gathered from an adult in good health. Each CDR3 is given with its conserved first and last residue. The order of the fields is CDR3 protein, J gene, V gene, D gene. A D gene is named only where the DNA matches it firmly.

CDR3 protein: CSASDNDEQYF; J gene: TRBJ2-7; V gene: TRBV20-1; D gene: NA
CDR3 protein: CASSEQGTDTQYF; J gene: TRBJ2-3; V gene: TRBV6-4; D gene: NA
CDR3 protein: CASSLGGGELNYTF; J gene: TRBJ1-2; V gene: TRBV5-4; D gene: NA
CDR3 protein: CAISEPGQETQYF; J gene: TRBJ2-5; V gene: TRBV10-3; D gene: NA
CDR3 protein: CASSFGQSNYGYTF; J gene: TRBJ1-2; V gene: TRBV7-9; D gene: NA
CDR3 protein: CASSKVGDQAPLHF; J gene: TRBJ1-6; V gene: TRBV9; D gene: NA
CDR3 protein: CASSAHDGGANVLTF; J gene: TRBJ2-6; V gene: TRBV27; D gene: NA
CDR3 protein: CASSPLVGRTGYEQYF; J gene: TRBJ2-7; V gene: TRBV28; D gene: NA
CDR3 protein: CASSVAVNTEAFF; J gene: TRBJ1-1; V gene: TRBV9; D gene: NA
CDR3 protein: CASSLSPLHQGLNQPQHF; J gene: TRBJ1-5; V gene: TRBV7-9; D gene: NA
CDR3 protein: CASSDPIQPQHF; J gene: TRBJ1-5; V gene: TRBV6-1; D gene: NA
CDR3 protein: CASSASDRTGSPLHF; J gene: TRBJ1-6; V gene: TRBV18; D gene: NA
CDR3 protein: CASSRSGAGYNEQFF; J gene: TRBJ2-1; V gene: TRBV7-2; D gene: TRBD2
CDR3 protein: CASSSTGGPNEKLFF; J gene: TRBJ1-4; V gene: TRBV7-9; D gene: TRBD1
CDR3 protein: CASSLADNYGYTF; J gene: TRBJ1-2; V gene: TRBV12-3/TRBV12-4; D gene: NA
CDR3 protein: CASSSQAGGLNTEAFF; J gene: TRBJ1-1; V gene: TRBV7-2; D gene: NA
CDR3 protein: CASSLEGGFQETQYF; J gene: TRBJ2-5; V gene: TRBV5-1; D gene: NA
CDR3 protein: CASSPPGPNYGYTF; J gene: TRBJ1-2; V gene: TRBV18; D gene: NA
CDR3 protein: CAISETGGDQPQHF; J gene: TRBJ1-5; V gene: TRBV10-3; D gene: TRBD1
CDR3 protein: CASGDRPNSPLHF; J gene: TRBJ1-6; V gene: TRBV2; D gene: TRBD1
CDR3 protein: CASSVATGTGLGGEQYF; J gene: TRBJ2-7; V gene: TRBV9; D gene: NA
CDR3 protein: CATSRGGPSNQPQHF; J gene: TRBJ1-5; V gene: TRBV15; D gene: NA
CDR3 protein: CASSYSPQLGEQYF; J gene: TRBJ2-7; V gene: TRBV6-5; D gene: NA
CDR3 protein: CASSVGQENTEAFF; J gene: TRBJ1-1; V gene: TRBV6-4; D gene: NA
CDR3 protein: CASSVDPSDTQYF; J gene: TRBJ2-3; V gene: TRBV9; D gene: NA
CDR3 protein: CASSPRFRRGTEAFF; J gene: TRBJ1-1; V gene: TRBV28; D gene: NA
CDR3 protein: CASSRQLMETQYF; J gene: TRBJ2-5; V gene: TRBV5-4; D gene: NA
CDR3 protein: CASSVQAGGLSDTQYF; J gene: TRBJ2-3; V gene: TRBV9; D gene: TRBD2
CDR3 protein: CASSLEVVGVGTEAFF; J gene: TRBJ1-1; V gene: TRBV5-5; D gene: NA
CDR3 protein: CAWRWLRGVLRGYTF; J gene: TRBJ1-2; V gene: TRBV30; D gene: NA
CDR3 protein: CSVLVWASEAFF; J gene: TRBJ1-1; V gene: TRBV29-1; D gene: NA
CDR3 protein: CASSPLSGGVTGELFF; J gene: TRBJ2-2; V gene: TRBV7-9; D gene: TRBD2
CDR3 protein: CASSPQAGWAQPQHF; J gene: TRBJ1-5; V gene: TRBV18; D gene: NA
CDR3 protein: CASRTGGHYGYTF; J gene: TRBJ1-2; V gene: TRBV6-5; D gene: TRBD1
CDR3 protein: CASRREGKEQFF; J gene: TRBJ2-1; V gene: TRBV19; D gene: TRBD2
CDR3 protein: CASKHSGANVLTF; J gene: TRBJ2-6; V gene: TRBV5-4; D gene: NA
CDR3 protein: CASSLPGVTEAFF; J gene: TRBJ1-1; V gene: TRBV28; D gene: NA
CDR3 protein: CASSQRYGYTF; J gene: TRBJ1-2; V gene: TRBV3-1/TRBV3-2; D gene: NA
CDR3 protein: CATSFGQDNSPLHF; J gene: TRBJ1-6; V gene: TRBV7-9; D gene: TRBD1
CDR3 protein: CSVHPGGTGANYGYTF; J gene: TRBJ1-2; V gene: TRBV29-1; D gene: TRBD1
CDR3 protein: CASSLSPGWSSGYEQYF; J gene: TRBJ2-7; V gene: TRBV7-2; D gene: TRBD2
CDR3 protein: CASSNRQVRTGELFF; J gene: TRBJ2-2; V gene: TRBV19; D gene: NA
CDR3 protein: CASSYRGGLNQPQHF; J gene: TRBJ1-5; V gene: TRBV6-5; D gene: NA